This T cell receptor beta chain was observed in a study of regulatory T cells in long-lasting Graves disease. Described time point: persistent/refractory GD, antithyroid drugs over 5 years with positive TRAb. PBMC-extracted RNA yielded the TCR library. It was by American Thyroid Association guidelines that Graves' disease was diagnosed. iRepertoire HTBI primers and Arm-PCR of CDR3 regions built TCR beta libraries. Original handling: Identified segments across samples numbered under 80 TRBV and roughly 15 TRBJ. TCRdb processed the multiplex PCR reads anew with MiXCR; each CDR3 protein has one entry. Clone size and V and J calls follow TCRdb, not the original study. The sample contains about 660,000 distinct CDR3 sequences, 30% of which appear only once. General study findings and limits: Persistent disease favored TRBV28, TRBJ1-2 and TRBJ2-5.

Worth noting for this clonotype: Its antigen is unknown.

CDR1 is SGHTA and CDR2 is FQGTGA in the germline V gene. Trimming left V 1 base short and J 6 bases short, with 6 bases between. This CDR3 region has 13 residues. The chain combines TRBV7-3 with TRBJ2-2; D remains unclear. Sample: peripheral blood mononuclear cells (PBMCs), taken when the disease was refractory, from a patient treated with antithyroid drugs. The TCR originated in a female donor with Graves disease. This CDR3 reads CASSLSPSGELFF. DNA of the CDR3: TGTGCCAGCAGCTTAAGCCCTTCCGGGGAGCTGTTTTTT.